One sample yielded the 32 T cell receptor beta chains listed below, sequenced in a study of blood T cell repertoires in COVID-19. Generated by immunoSEQ multiplex PCR, the TCRdb table keeps only in-frame clones and is missing some. The repertoire includes about 110,000 clones, about 80% of them detected once, and about 4.1% sits in the top ten. Sequencing was carried out using peripheral blood. These receptor sequences come from a woman aged 80 or older with acute or convalescent COVID-19.

In its sample, this clone was seen a few times. The rearrangement links TRBV19 to TRBJ1-3; 7 bases agree with TRBD1. V was pared by 5 bases and J by 3 bases, with 4 bases of the junction left unmatched. The CDR3 length is 14 residues. Germline V lookup: CDR1 LNHDA, CDR2 SQIVND (reference sequence). For the CDR3, the DNA is TGTGCCAGTAGTTCACAGGGGCATGGAAACACCATATATTTT. The encoded protein is CASSSQGHGNTIYF.

V gene TRBV18 combines with J gene TRBJ2-7; the match to TRBD1 covers 9 bases. Germline CDR1 reads KGHSH; CDR2 reads LQKENI. After removal of 5 bases from V and 3 bases from J, the junction contained 5 bases not matched to a gene. The CDR3 covers 14 residues. DNA for the CDR3: TGTGCCAGCTCATCTCCGGGACAGGGCTACGAGCAGTACTTC. Protein product: CASSSPGQGYEQYF.

The chain couples TRBV6-5 to TRBJ2-1; 7 bases agree with TRBD1. V dropped 6 bases and J dropped 6; count of bases not matched to a gene: 11. Germline V gives CDR1 MNHEY, CDR2 SVGAGI. The CDR3 is 15 amino acids. The CDR3 protein is CASRRGQEVANEQFF. As DNA, the CDR3 is TGTGCCAGCAGACGCGGACAGGAGGTTGCCAATGAGCAGTTCTTC.

The chain combines TRBV6-5 with TRBJ1-1; 7 positions agree with TRBD1. V trimming: 4 bases; J trimming: 3 bases; junction bases outside the gene matches: 8. CDR1 and CDR2 (germline): MNHEY, SVGAGI. The CDR3 consists of 15 residues. The CDR3 sequence: CASSSPTGRYTEAFF. The CDR3 nucleotides are TGTGCCAGCAGTTCACCGACAGGGAGGTACACTGAAGCTTTCTTT.

The rearrangement joins TRBV24-1 to TRBJ1-2; 8 bases match TRBD1. Trimming cost V 5 bases and J 7 bases; bases outside gene matches: 5. The CDR3 is 13 residues long. The V gene's germline CDR1 is KGHDR and CDR2 SFDVKD. The DNA for the CDR3 is TGTGCCACCAGTGGTGACAGGGGTGGTGGCTACACCTTC. It codes for CATSGDRGGGYTF.

The chain links TRBV6-4 to TRBJ2-3, with D perhaps matching TRBD2 (5 bases). V was clipped by 0 bases and J by 3 bases, with 16 bases between them. Per germline, CDR1 MRHNA and CDR2 SNTAGT. There are 17 residues in the CDR3. The CDR3 DNA reads as TGTGCCAGCAGTGACTCGCCCAGCCTAGCCTCGACAGATACGCAGTATTTT. Amino acid sequence: CASSDSPSLASTDTQYF.

This clone was seen only a few times. The J gene is TRBJ2-7, the V gene TRBV29-1, with 8 positions matching TRBD1. This CDR3 is 17 amino acids long. Germline values: CDR1 SQVTM, CDR2 ANQGSEA. V was pared by 4 bases and J by 1 base, with 15 bases of the junction left unmatched. The CDR3 spells CSVGYPTGTGFSYEQYF. Here the CDR3 DNA reads TGCAGCGTTGGGTATCCTACCGGGACAGGTTTTTCCTACGAGCAGTACTTC.

V and J are TRBV19 and TRBJ2-1, with D possibly being TRBD2 (5 bases). The CDR3 runs 15 residues. The ends were cut back, 9 bases at V and 9 bases at J, with 24 bases in the middle. CDR1 is LNHDA and CDR2 is SQIVND in the germline V gene (reference sequence). The CDR3 region is CASTRLGDHKGEQFF. CDR3 in DNA: TGTGCCAGCACCCGTTTGGGAGATCATAAGGGTGAGCAGTTCTTC.

The chain's CDR3 is CASSVGVAGVGETQYF. The DNA of the CDR3 is TGTGCCAGCAGCGTAGGGGTAGCGGGAGTGGGCGAGACCCAGTACTTC. The V call is TRBV9, the J call TRBJ2-5, with TRBD2 identical over 9 bases. The germline CDR1 and CDR2 sequences are SGDLS and YYNGEE. This CDR3 region has 16 residues. The ends lost 0 bases at V and 5 bases at J; junction bases unmatched: 8.

The chain is built from TRBV3-1 (or the pseudogene TRBV3-2) and TRBJ2-7, with TRBD2 matching over 10 bases. V lost 4 bases to trimming and J lost 6 bases; unmatched junction nucleotides: 6. The germline V gene encodes CDR1 LGHDT and CDR2 YNNKEL (reference sequence). CDR3 length: 14 residues. CDR3 bases: TGTGCCAGCAGCCCGGGTATAGCGGGAGGCGAGCAGTACTTC. This gives the protein CASSPGIAGGEQYF.

The chain is built from TRBV5-4 and TRBJ2-1, with 7 bases identical to TRBD1. The germline V gene has CDR1 SGHNT and CDR2 YYREEE (reference sequence). This CDR3 is built from 17 residues. With V trimmed by 0 bases and J by 10 bases, 16 bases remained unmatched. CDR3 nucleotides: TGTGCCAGCAGCTTGGGGTCCACAGGGGTCATTGGTATGGAGCAGTTCTTC. Translation: CASSLGSTGVIGMEQFF.

V is TRBV27 and J is TRBJ1-3, with 7 nucleotides matching TRBD1. The CDR3 consists of 15 residues. J was trimmed by 1 base and V by 4 bases; bases with no gene match: 4. Germline V lookup: CDR1 MNHEY, CDR2 SMNVEV (reference sequence). Written as DNA, the CDR3 is TGTGCCAGCAGTTCGGACAGGAGGTCTGGAAACACCATATATTTT. It translates to CASSSDRRSGNTIYF.

The chain joins TRBV28 to TRBJ1-2, with no clear D. Germline V gives CDR1 MDHEN, CDR2 SYDVKM. Trimming stripped 3 bases from V and 4 bases from J, with 9 bases between. This CDR3 contains 13 residues. CDR3 protein: CASSFYEGYGYTF. CDR3 nucleotide sequence: TGTGCCAGCAGTTTCTACGAGGGCTATGGCTACACCTTC.

This rearrangement joins TRBV5-4 to TRBJ1-6; no clear D. The CDR3 consists of 13 residues. In germline, CDR1 is SGHNT, CDR2 YYREEE (reference sequence). Trimming shortened V by 0 bases and J by 13 bases, and 11 bases separated the two germline ends. CDR3 DNA sequence: TGTGCCAGCAGCTTGGATACGGGTTTTCCCCTCCACTTT. Protein: CASSLDTGFPLHF.

The rearrangement links TRBV28 to TRBJ1-5; 7 bases agree with TRBD1. Germline V lookup: CDR1 MDHEN, CDR2 SYDVKM. With 6 bases clipped from V and 6 bases from J, the junction kept 5 bases outside the gene matches. CDR3 length equals 13 residues. The CDR3 is CASSNRGGQPQHF. DNA for the CDR3: TGTGCCAGCAGCAACAGGGGCGGTCAGCCCCAGCATTTT. Filled out from reference TRBV28 and TRBJ1-5, the complete variable domain reads DVKVTQSSRYLVKRTGEKVFLECVQDMDHENMFWYRQDPGLGLRLIYFSYDVKMKEKGDIPEGYSVSREKKERFSLILESASTNQTSMYLCASSNRGGQPQHFGDGTRLSIL.

This clone was recorded once. The chain recombines TRBV3-1 (or the pseudogene TRBV3-2) with TRBJ2-3; 10 bases are shared with TRBD2. Looked up from germline, CDR1 is LGHDT and CDR2 is YNNKEL (reference sequence). Losses at the gene ends were 6 bases for V and 4 bases for J; bases not matched to a gene: 4. CDR3 length: 14 amino acids. The CDR3 nucleotides are TGTGCCAGCAGTAGCGGGGGGAATGCAGATACGCAGTATTTT. Translation gives CASSSGGNADTQYF.

This clone has only a few counts. V and J are TRBV7-7 and TRBJ2-1, with D tentatively TRBD1 (5 bases). The CDR3 extends over 15 amino acids. V dropped 3 bases and J dropped 7 bases, with 16 bases sitting between them. The germline V gene has CDR1 SSHAT and CDR2 FNYEAQ (reference sequence). The CDR3 DNA sequence: TGTGCCAGCAGCTTCGGGCCGCAGGGTGGGAATGAGCAGTTCTTC. Protein: CASSFGPQGGNEQFF.

The V gene is TRBV2, the J gene TRBJ1-5; D is possibly TRBD1 (5 bases). In germline, CDR1 is SNHLY, CDR2 FYNNEI. This CDR3 has 14 amino acids. Between the trimmed V and J ends, which lost 6 bases and 2 bases, there was a span of 11 bases. CDR3 coding DNA: TGTGCCAGCAGCGGGACTATGGGCAATCAGCCCCAGCATTTT. It translates to CASSGTMGNQPQHF. The full variable domain, completed using reference TRBV2 and TRBJ1-5, is EPEVTQTPSHQVTQMGQEVILRCVPISNHLYFYWYRQILGQKVEFLVSFYNNEISEKSEIFDDQFSVERPDGSNFTLKIRSTKLEDSAMYFCASSGTMGNQPQHFGDGTRLSIL.

The chain is built from TRBV6-5 and TRBJ1-2; D is unresolved. The germline gives CDR1 MNHEY, CDR2 SVGAGI. The CDR3 extends over 12 amino acids. V was clipped by 8 bases and J by 8 bases, with 15 bases between them. The CDR3 sequence: CASVGRGYGYTF. CDR3 sequence (DNA): TGTGCCAGCGTCGGGCGGGGATACGGCTACACCTTC.

V usage is TRBV21-1 and J usage is TRBJ1-2. TRBV21-1 is classified as a pseudogene. This CDR3 is 14 amino acids long. CDR3 sequence reads: CASSKVHWSYGYTF. CDR3 bases: TGTGCCAGCAGCAAAGTGCATTGGAGCTATGGCTACACCTTC.

The J gene is TRBJ2-1, the V gene TRBV18, with TRBD2 as a possible D gene (5 bases). This CDR3 is built from 16 residues. Germline loops: CDR1 KGHSH, CDR2 LQKENI. The V end was cut by 0 bases, the J end by 4 bases, with 13 bases between. The CDR3 region has the DNA TGTGCCAGCTCACCACCGCGGACTCACGATTACAATGAGCAGTTCTTC. Translating gives CASSPPRTHDYNEQFF.

This clone was picked up one time. The rearrangement uses TRBV3-1 (or the pseudogene TRBV3-2) and TRBJ2-7, with 11 bases that match TRBD1. After removal of 5 bases from V and 5 bases from J, the junction contained 8 bases not matched to a gene. This CDR3 is built from 15 residues. Germline V gene data show CDR1 as LGHDT and CDR2 as YNNKEL (reference sequence). The DNA of the CDR3 is TGTGCCAGCAGCGCCGGGACAGGGGGTCAAGACGAGCAGTACTTC. This translates into CASSAGTGGQDEQYF.

This clone was seen once. The chain joins TRBV10-3 to TRBJ1-2; D may be TRBD1 (6 bases). This CDR3 spans 12 amino acids. Per the germline V gene, CDR1 is ENHRY and CDR2 is SYGVKD. The V gene lost 11 bases and the J gene lost 6 bases, with 16 bases spanning the gap. CDR3 nucleotides: TGTGCCTCGGCGGGGGGGCTCGATGGCTACACCTTC. Translated: CASAGGLDGYTF.

CDR3 sequence: CASSLSRDIDSPLHF. DNA for the CDR3: TGTGCCAGCAGCTTATCTCGGGACATCGATTCACCCCTCCACTTT. The gene calls are TRBV7-3 and TRBJ1-6; possibly TRBD1 for D (6 bases). V was clipped by 2 bases and J by 8 bases, with 13 bases between them. Germline assignment: CDR1 SGHTA and CDR2 FQGTGA. This CDR3 has 15 residues.

The gene calls are TRBV5-4 and TRBJ1-2, with a weak D call TRBD1 (6 bases). This CDR3 comprises 13 residues. Germline V gene sequence: CDR1 SGHNT, CDR2 YYREEE (reference sequence). Trimming removed 4 bases from V and 2 bases from J, with 9 bases in between. CDR3 protein: CASSQDSNYGYTF. The CDR3 region has the DNA TGTGCCAGCAGCCAGGACAGCAACTATGGCTACACCTTC.

The genes are TRBV7-6 and TRBJ2-1; D possibly corresponds to TRBD2 (6 bases). The germline gives CDR1 SGHVS, CDR2 FNYEAQ. V lost 3 bases to trimming and J lost 5 bases, with 11 bases between them. The length of the CDR3 is 14 residues. CDR3 region: CASSFGLRNNEQFF. The CDR3 nucleotides read TGTGCCAGCAGCTTCGGACTAAGAAACAATGAGCAGTTCTTC.

The chain has TRBV6-5 and TRBJ2-3; D might be TRBD1 (6 bases). The CDR3 sequence is 13 residues long. Trimming cost V 0 bases and J 6 bases, with 7 bases left between them. Germline CDR1 reads MNHEY; CDR2 reads SVGAGI. In nucleotides, the CDR3 is TGTGCCAGCAGTTACTCCGGACAGGATACGCAGTATTTT. Its protein is CASSYSGQDTQYF.

The chain has TRBV29-1 and TRBJ2-7; D may be TRBD2 (7 bases). V was cut by 4 bases and J by 4 bases, with 17 bases left in between. Germline assignment: CDR1 SQVTM and CDR2 ANQGSEA. The CDR3 consists of 14 residues. The CDR3: CSVGGGGTPYEQYF. DNA for the CDR3: TGCAGCGTTGGGGGGGGCGGGACACCGTACGAGCAGTACTTC.

The V and J genes are TRBV7-3 and TRBJ1-1, with D perhaps TRBD1 (5 bases). This CDR3 spans 13 amino acids. Germline V gene sequence: CDR1 SGHTA, CDR2 FQGTGA. The V and J ends lost 5 bases and 1 base respectively, with 8 bases between them. CDR3 sequence: CASSRGQNTEAFF. Written as DNA, the CDR3 is TGTGCCAGCAGCCGCGGACAGAACACTGAAGCTTTCTTT.

The CDR3 loop is CASRTGSNTEAFF. CDR3 nucleotide sequence: TGTGCCAGCAGGACAGGGTCGAACACTGAAGCTTTCTTT. The V call is TRBV6-5, the J call TRBJ1-1; TRBD1 aligns across 7 bases. The CDR3 runs to 13 residues. From germline, CDR1 is MNHEY and CDR2 SVGAGI. V was pared by 6 bases and J by 1 base, with 2 bases of the junction left unmatched.

The chain links TRBV28 to TRBJ1-2, with TRBD1 matching over 7 bases. CDR3 length: 13 residues. Germline V CDR1 and CDR2: MDHEN, SYDVKM. The junction had 9 bases not matched to a gene; V was cut back by 6 bases and J by 8 bases. The CDR3 reads CASSPGTAGGYTF. The CDR3 nucleotides read TGTGCCAGCAGCCCCGGGACAGCAGGCGGCTACACCTTC.

The chain links TRBV19 to TRBJ2-2, with 8 bases that match TRBD1. Per the germline V gene, CDR1 is LNHDA and CDR2 is SQIVND (reference sequence). The CDR3 spans 15 residues. The CDR3 spells CVTGTGASNTGELFF. The CDR3 nucleotides read TGTGTAACCGGGACAGGCGCTTCGAACACCGGGGAGCTGTTTTTT.